This is a list of T cell receptor beta chains from one sample in a study of OX40 agonist ivuxolimab in advanced cancers. Assay used: immunoSEQ multiplex PCR; TCRdb lists only in-frame clones, some missing. The data contain more than 50,000 clones, around 75% of them singletons. The specimen comprised CD4+ or CD8+ T cells sorted from blood, sampled in a trial of the OX40 agonist ivuxolimab. These receptors all stem from an adult with an advanced solid tumor such as melanoma, head and neck, liver or kidney cancer. The CDR3 runs from the conserved cysteine through the conserved F or W. Each record gives: clone size, V gene, CDR3 length, J gene, D gene, CDR3 protein, CDR3 DNA. D genes are given only for firm matches. Only some rows state a clone size, as once, few, many or a class for expanded clones.

NA	TRBV18	13	TRBJ1-2	NA	CASSPDNAYGYTF	TGTGCCAGCTCACCCGACAACGCCTATGGCTACACCTTC
NA	TRBV6-6	16	TRBJ1-2	NA	CASSDQGGRANYGYTF	TGTGCCAGTTCAGATCAGGGAGGCAGAGCTAACTATGGCTACACCTTC
NA	TRBV29-1	14	TRBJ1-4	NA	CSVAGRLANEKLFF	TGCAGCGTAGCCGGACGGCTCGCTAATGAAAAACTGTTTTTT
NA	TRBV16	16	TRBJ2-2	TRBD1	CASSSEGTGVTGELFF	TGTGCCAGCAGCAGCGAAGGGACAGGGGTTACCGGGGAGCTGTTTTTT
NA	TRBV7-9	16	TRBJ2-1	TRBD2	CASSPPGTSAYNEQFF	TGTGCCAGCAGCCCACCCGGGACTAGCGCCTACAATGAGCAGTTCTTC
few	TRBV10-3	13	TRBJ1-6	NA	CAIKESDDSPLHF	TGTGCCATCAAAGAGTCCGATGATTCACCCCTCCACTTT
NA	TRBV18	14	TRBJ2-7	NA	CASSPLPVGHEQYF	TGTGCCAGCTCACCCCTCCCGGTGGGCCACGAGCAGTACTTC
once	TRBV5-6	16	TRBJ2-5	NA	CASSHPTPGAQETQYF	TGTGCCAGCAGCCATCCTACACCCGGGGCTCAAGAGACCCAGTACTTC
NA	TRBV6-6	15	TRBJ2-5	TRBD1	CASSDPGQGAETQYF	TGTGCCAGCAGTGACCCGGGACAGGGGGCAGAGACCCAGTACTTC
NA	TRBV10-3	15	TRBJ2-5	TRBD1	CAISDPQGIQETQYF	TGTGCCATCAGTGACCCACAGGGGATTCAAGAGACCCAGTACTTC
NA	TRBV5-1	17	TRBJ1-2	TRBD1	CASSLVTGGGWNYGYTF	TGCGCCAGCAGCTTGGTGACAGGGGGCGGGTGGAACTATGGCTACACCTTC
NA	TRBV12-5	12	TRBJ2-1	NA	CASGFGWNEQFF	TGTGCTAGTGGCTTTGGCTGGAATGAGCAGTTCTTC
NA	TRBV10-3	18	TRBJ2-1	NA	CAISMKLRGESSYNEQFF	TGTGCCATCAGTATGAAGTTGAGGGGAGAGAGCTCCTACAATGAGCAGTTCTTC
few	TRBV6-1	17	TRBJ2-2	NA	CASSERSGGQATGELFF	TGTGCCAGCAGTGAAAGATCGGGGGGACAAGCCACCGGGGAGCTGTTTTTT
NA	TRBV20-1	10	TRBJ2-5	NA	CSPPGETQYF	TGCAGTCCCCCTGGGGAGACCCAGTACTTC
few	TRBV19	18	TRBJ1-1	NA	CASSMVTGPFTGNTEAFF	TGTGCCAGTAGTATGGTGACAGGTCCTTTTACCGGGAACACTGAAGCTTTCTTT
NA	TRBV11-2	16	TRBJ2-3	TRBD2	CASSRLAGGRADTQYF	TGTGCCAGCAGCCGACTAGCGGGAGGTCGAGCAGATACGCAGTATTTT